The source of this TCR beta chain is a study of T cell clusters in autoimmune cytopenias. The overall study: TRB sequencing had a median about 52,000 reads and under 3,000 distinct clonotypes per sample.

With respect to this clonotype: Its target is not known.

Study-wide findings and caveats: The cluster-lack signature was not seen for secondary cytopenia versus chronic lymphocytic leukemia. TRB repertoire shifts in secondary cytopenia and chronic lymphocytic leukemia mostly reflected lymphoma, not autoimmunity. Primary autoimmune cytopenia patients seemingly lacked the physiological T cell clusters found in healthy donors.

One tube held mixed TRB-A and TRB-B primer pools for touch-down PCR. TCRdb reprocessed the multiplex PCR reads and stores each CDR3 protein as one record, lacking DNA. This sample contains roughly 9,000 distinct CDR3 sequences. The CDR3 has 16 amino acids. Germline-derived CDR1 and CDR2 are SGHTA and FQGNSA. TRB was amplified from roughly 0.25 ug of peripheral blood genomic DNA per sample. The chain is built from TRBV7-2 and TRBJ2-5; TCRdb picks TRBD2, but there is no DNA to check that call. The material sequenced was peripheral blood. The TCR sequence derives from a human donor with an autoimmune cytopenia or autoimmune hepatitis (not recorded which). Here the CDR3 reads CASRSPGLAGVETQYF.